The 18 T cell receptor beta chains listed next were all sequenced from one sample in a study of siplizumab effects on memory and regulatory T cells. Repertoires were generated with immunoSEQ multiplex PCR, while TCRdb's copy carries only in-frame clones and drops some. Of around 94,000 clones in the sample, roughly 90% were seen once. The sequenced material came from CD4+ T cells sorted from blood. The receptor source for this set is a human donor in good health.

The chain employs TRBV28 and TRBJ1-2, with D perhaps matching TRBD1 (6 bases). The CDR3 is made up of 13 amino acids. Per germline, CDR1 MDHEN and CDR2 SYDVKM. Trimming stripped 7 bases from V and 5 bases from J, with 14 bases between. CDR3 loop: CASKPGVLYGYTF. CDR3 in DNA: TGTGCCAGCAAGCCAGGGGTCCTATATGGCTACACCTTC.

The V and J genes are TRBV27 and TRBJ2-2, with D perhaps TRBD1 (5 bases). V lost 6 bases and J 5 bases, leaving 10 bases between the germline ends. The CDR3 is 13 amino acids. Germline loops: CDR1 MNHEY, CDR2 SMNVEV (reference sequence). Here the CDR3 reads CASRGVWTGELFF. CDR3 nucleotide sequence: TGTGCCAGCAGAGGGGTATGGACCGGGGAGCTGTTTTTT.

The chain employs TRBV29-1 and TRBJ1-5; TRBD1 matches at 7 bases. The germline CDR1 and CDR2 sequences are SQVTM and ANQGSEA. V lost 6 bases, J lost 4 bases, and 6 bases stayed unmatched. The CDR3 consists of 13 residues. DNA of the CDR3: TGCAGCGTCCGGGACAGACCAAATCAGCCCCAGCATTTT. Its translation: CSVRDRPNQPQHF.

V is TRBV19 and J is TRBJ1-5, with TRBD1 as a possible D gene (5 bases). Between the trimmed V and J ends, which lost 7 bases and 0 bases, there was a span of 19 bases. Looked up from germline, CDR1 is LNHDA and CDR2 is SQIVND (reference sequence). CDR3 length: 17 amino acids. The DNA for the CDR3 is TGTGCCAGTACAGGTATCGGGGGACCAGATAGCAATCAGCCCCAGCATTTT. This codes for CASTGIGGPDSNQPQHF.

Here the CDR3 reads CSVDRLAGVTGELFF. CDR3 bases: TGCAGCGTTGACCGACTAGCGGGAGTCACCGGGGAGCTGTTTTTT. J is TRBJ2-2 and V is TRBV29-1; 12 nucleotides agree with TRBD2. CDR3 size: 15 residues. After removal of 3 bases from V and 4 bases from J, the junction contained 3 bases not matched to a gene. The germline gives CDR1 SQVTM, CDR2 ANQGSEA.

This clone was seen only a few times. V is TRBV6-1 and J is TRBJ1-1; D call uncertain. V dropped 2 bases and J dropped 0 bases, with 7 bases sitting between them. In germline, CDR1 is MNHNS, CDR2 SASEGT. The CDR3 is 14 residues long. The chain's CDR3 is CASSEPGLNTEAFF. The DNA of the CDR3 is TGTGCCAGCAGTGAACCGGGTTTGAACACTGAAGCTTTCTTT.

This chain uses TRBV30 with TRBJ2-5; D possibly corresponds to TRBD2 (6 bases). This CDR3 comprises 11 residues. The germline V and J ends were trimmed by 7 bases and 3 bases, with 9 bases remaining between them. Germline V gene sequence: CDR1 GTSNPN, CDR2 SVGIG (reference sequence). CDR3 in amino acids: CASSVKETQYF. The CDR3, as DNA: TGTGCCTCTAGCGTAAAAGAGACCCAGTACTTC. Together with reference TRBV30 and TRBJ2-5, the CDR3 gives the full variable domain: SQTIHQWPATLVQPVGSPLSLECTVEGTSNPNLYWYRQAAGRGLQLLFYSVGIGQISSEVPQNLSASRPQDRQFILSSKKLLLSDSGFYLCASSVKETQYFGPGTRLLVL.

This clone was observed a single time. The chain links TRBV27 to TRBJ1-1; no clear D. From germline, CDR1 is MNHEY and CDR2 SMNVEV (reference sequence). Trimming removed 7 bases from V and 2 bases from J, with 14 bases in between. The CDR3 totals 14 residues. CDR3 coding DNA: TGTGCCAGCATGTCTCCAAGGGCCAACACTGAAGCTTTCTTT. Translation gives CASMSPRANTEAFF.

This clone was seen a few times. V usage is TRBV18 and J usage is TRBJ2-6, with 7 bases aligning to TRBD1. The CDR3 runs 20 residues. Losses at the gene ends were 0 bases for V and 2 bases for J; bases not matched to a gene: 13. Germline assignment: CDR1 KGHSH and CDR2 LQKENI. In DNA form, the CDR3 reads TGTGCCAGCTCACCACCCCCGCAGAAGGGGGCGCGGCCTGGGGCCAACGTCCTGACTTTC. Translation gives CASSPPPQKGARPGANVLTF.

The rearrangement links TRBV9 to TRBJ2-6; 10 bases agree with TRBD1. The junction had 12 bases not matched to a gene; V was cut back by 4 bases and J by 2 bases. Germline loops: CDR1 SGDLS, CDR2 YYNGEE. CDR3 length equals 19 residues. CDR3 sequence (DNA): TGTGCCAGCAGCACGAGGACCGGGACAGGGGTCCCTGGGGCCAACGTCCTGACTTTC. Its translation is CASSTRTGTGVPGANVLTF.

The genes are TRBV5-1 and TRBJ1-1; D remains ambiguous. Trimming removed 0 bases from V and 0 bases from J, with 12 bases in between. Germline V CDR1 and CDR2: SGHRS, YFSETQ. The CDR3 sequence is 16 residues long. In DNA form, the CDR3 reads TGCGCCAGCAGCTTGGAGTTGGGGAGAATGAACACTGAAGCTTTCTTT. Encoded protein: CASSLELGRMNTEAFF.

CDR3 in DNA: TGCAGCGTTGCGGAGGGAGGACATGAAAAACTGTTTTTT. Its protein is CSVAEGGHEKLFF. This chain connects TRBV29-1 to TRBJ1-4; no clear D. This CDR3 comprises 13 residues. The germline V gene has CDR1 SQVTM and CDR2 ANQGSEA. V was shortened by 4 bases and J by 6 bases, with 12 bases between the two germline ends.

The chain employs TRBV2 and TRBJ1-3; D is ambiguous. V gave up 0 bases and J gave up 3 bases, with 12 bases separating them. CDR1 and CDR2 from the germline V gene are SNHLY and FYNNEI. The CDR3 loop spans 16 amino acids. Here the CDR3 reads CASSEALPGFGNTIYF. The CDR3 nucleotides are TGTGCCAGCAGTGAAGCGCTTCCGGGATTTGGAAACACCATATATTTT.

This rearrangement joins TRBV14 to TRBJ1-6; D gene uncertain. Germline V lookup: CDR1 SGHDN, CDR2 FVKESK. CDR3 length: 14 residues. V was clipped by 3 bases and J by 9 bases, with 12 bases between them. CDR3 protein: CASSQASRSSPLHF. CDR3 in DNA: TGTGCCAGCAGCCAGGCTAGCAGGAGTTCACCCCTCCACTTT.

This chain joins TRBV23-1 and TRBJ2-7, with 7 bases identical to TRBD1. TRBV23-1 is recorded as an ORF, its role being uncertain. With V trimmed by 4 bases and J by 3 bases, 12 bases remained unmatched. The CDR3 has 16 amino acids. The CDR3 bases are TGCGCCAGCAGTCCCCCCCTAAACAGGGGCCACTACGAGCAGTACTTC. Protein: CASSPPLNRGHYEQYF.

The chain carries TRBV5-4 and TRBJ2-7; D unresolved. The CDR3 extends over 14 amino acids. Per germline, CDR1 SGHNT and CDR2 YYREEE (reference sequence). Trimming pared 0 bases from V and 3 bases from J, leaving 10 bases between. The CDR3 DNA is TGTGCCAGCAGCTTGGAGCCAGACGACTACGAGCAGTACTTC. As protein: CASSLEPDDYEQYF.

Only a few counts were recorded for this clone. The CDR3 loop reads CASRERGSSYNEQFF. For the CDR3, the DNA is TGTGCCAGCAGGGAGCGGGGGAGCTCCTACAATGAGCAGTTCTTC. The chain joins TRBV27 to TRBJ2-1, with 8 bases aligning to TRBD2. The CDR3 has 15 residues. The germline CDR1 and CDR2 sequences are MNHEY and SMNVEV (reference sequence). J lost 0 bases, V lost 6 bases, and 4 bases had no gene match.

V and J are TRBV28 and TRBJ1-5; D perhaps matches TRBD1 (5 bases). Deletions cut 5 bases from V and 1 base from J, with 12 bases between. The CDR3 has 15 amino acids. Germline-derived CDR1 and CDR2 are MDHEN and SYDVKM. CDR3 sequence (DNA): TGTGCCAGCAGTCCCTTAAGGGGAAGCAATCAGCCCCAGCATTTT. As protein: CASSPLRGSNQPQHF. The full variable domain, its missing parts supplied by reference TRBV28 and TRBJ1-5, is DVKVTQSSRYLVKRTGEKVFLECVQDMDHENMFWYRQDPGLGLRLIYFSYDVKMKEKGDIPEGYSVSREKKERFSLILESASTNQTSMYLCASSPLRGSNQPQHFGDGTRLSIL.